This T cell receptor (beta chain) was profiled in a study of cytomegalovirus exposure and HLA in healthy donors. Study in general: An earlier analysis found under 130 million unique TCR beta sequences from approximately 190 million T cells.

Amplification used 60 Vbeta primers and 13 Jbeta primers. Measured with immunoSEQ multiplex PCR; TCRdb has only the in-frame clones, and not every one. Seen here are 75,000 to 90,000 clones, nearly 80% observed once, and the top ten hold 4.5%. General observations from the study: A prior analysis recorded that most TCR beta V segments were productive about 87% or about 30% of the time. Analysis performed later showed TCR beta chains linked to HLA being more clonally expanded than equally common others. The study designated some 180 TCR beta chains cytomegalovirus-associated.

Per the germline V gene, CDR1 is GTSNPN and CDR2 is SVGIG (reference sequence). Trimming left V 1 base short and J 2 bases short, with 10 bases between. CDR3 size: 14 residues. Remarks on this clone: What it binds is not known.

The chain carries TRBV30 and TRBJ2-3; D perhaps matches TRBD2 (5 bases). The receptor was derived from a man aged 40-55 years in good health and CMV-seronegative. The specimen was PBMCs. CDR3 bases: TGTGCCTGGAGTGGAGGGCAACCCACAGATACGCAGTATTTT. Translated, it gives CAWSGGQPTDTQYF.